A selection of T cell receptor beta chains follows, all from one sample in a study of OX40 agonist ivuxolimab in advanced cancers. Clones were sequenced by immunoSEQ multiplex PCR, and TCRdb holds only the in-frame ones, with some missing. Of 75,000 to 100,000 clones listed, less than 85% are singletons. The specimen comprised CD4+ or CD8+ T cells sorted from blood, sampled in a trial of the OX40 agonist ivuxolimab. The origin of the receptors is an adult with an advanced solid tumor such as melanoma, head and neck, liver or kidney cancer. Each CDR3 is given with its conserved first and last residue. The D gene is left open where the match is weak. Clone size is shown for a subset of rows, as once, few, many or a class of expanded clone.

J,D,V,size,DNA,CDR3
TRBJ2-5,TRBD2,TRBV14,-,TGTGCCAGCAGCCTCATCGCCCTTCTAGCGGAGGAGACCCAGTACTTC,CASSLIALLAEETQYF
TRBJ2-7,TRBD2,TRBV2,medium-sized,TGTGCCAGCAGTGAAGGGGTAGCGGGAGCCCTCTACGAGCAGTACTTC,CASSEGVAGALYEQYF
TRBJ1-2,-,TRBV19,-,TGTGCCAGTAGTATTGCGGGGGGTCATTCGTTGTCGAACTATGGCTACACCTTC,CASSIAGGHSLSNYGYTF
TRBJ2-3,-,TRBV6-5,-,TGTGCCAGCAGAACAGGGTTAGCCACGCAGTATTTT,CASRTGLATQYF
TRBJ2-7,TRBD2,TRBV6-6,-,TGTGCCAGCAGTTACCCCGAGACTAGCGGTTCCTACGAGCAGTACTTC,CASSYPETSGSYEQYF
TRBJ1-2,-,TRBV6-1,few,TGTGCCAGCAGTGAAGCGCAGGGTCTTGGCTACACCTTC,CASSEAQGLGYTF
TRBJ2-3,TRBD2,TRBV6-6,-,TGTGCCAGCAATTCCCTAGCGGCTAGCACAGATACGCAGTATTTT,CASNSLAASTDTQYF
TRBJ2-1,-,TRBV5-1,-,TGCGCCAGCTCCGATTACAATGAGCAGTTCTTC,CASSDYNEQFF
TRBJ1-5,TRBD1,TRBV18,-,TGTGCCAGCTCACCAGTAACAGGGGAACAGCCCCAGCATTTT,CASSPVTGEQPQHF
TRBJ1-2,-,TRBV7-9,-,TGTGCCAGCAGCTTGGAACAGCCTCATGGCTACACCTTC,CASSLEQPHGYTF
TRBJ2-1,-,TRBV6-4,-,TGTGCCAGCAGTGACTTCGGACTATCTTTGTGGGGCTCCTACAATGAGCAGTTCTTC,CASSDFGLSLWGSYNEQFF
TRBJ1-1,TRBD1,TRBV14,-,TGTGCCAGCAGCCAATCGTCCCGGGACAGGTTCCGGGAAGCTTTCTTT,CASSQSSRDRFREAFF
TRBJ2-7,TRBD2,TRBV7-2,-,TGTGCCAGCAGCCCGACGGGACTAGCGGGGGAGCAGTACTTC,CASSPTGLAGEQYF
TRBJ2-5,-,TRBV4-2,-,TGTGCCAGCAGCCAAGAAGCCGCATATATCCAAGAGACCCAGTACTTC,CASSQEAAYIQETQYF
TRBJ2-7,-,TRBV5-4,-,TGTGCCAGCAGCTTGGTCGGGGGGCACGAGCAGTACTTC,CASSLVGGHEQYF
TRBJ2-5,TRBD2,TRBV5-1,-,TGCGCCAGCAGCTTAGCGGGAGAGGTAGAGACCCAGTACTTC,CASSLAGEVETQYF
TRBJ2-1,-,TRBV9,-,TGTGCCAGCAGCGTAACCGCGGGCGGAGGTAATGAGCAGTTCTTC,CASSVTAGGGNEQFF
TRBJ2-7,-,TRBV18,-,TGTGCCAGCTCACCGTCCCTCGGGCCCTCCTCCTACGAGCAGTACTTC,CASSPSLGPSSYEQYF
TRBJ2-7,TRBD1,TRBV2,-,TGTGCCAGCAGTGATACAGGGGGCTGGGACTACACCTACGAGCAGTACTTC,CASSDTGGWDYTYEQYF
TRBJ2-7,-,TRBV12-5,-,TGTGCTAGTGGTTTTCCGGGCAGGGAGCAGTACTTC,CASGFPGREQYF
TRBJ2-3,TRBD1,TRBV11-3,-,TGTGCCAGCAGCTTAGGGACAGGGGTCGGTACAGATACGCAGTATTTT,CASSLGTGVGTDTQYF
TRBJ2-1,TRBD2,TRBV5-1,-,TGCGCCAGCAGCTTGGTGCCTAGCGGGGCTGACAGGAATGAGCAGTTCTTC,CASSLVPSGADRNEQFF
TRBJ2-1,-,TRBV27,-,TGTGCCAGCAGTTTATCCCAGCGGCCCTCCTACAATGAGCAGTTCTTC,CASSLSQRPSYNEQFF
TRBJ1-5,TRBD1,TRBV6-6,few,TGTGCCAGCACCCAGACAGGGAATAGCAATCAGCCCCAGCATTTT,CASTQTGNSNQPQHF
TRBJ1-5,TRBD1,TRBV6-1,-,TGTGCCAGCAGTGCAGGACAGGTAAATCAGCCCCAGCATTTT,CASSAGQVNQPQHF
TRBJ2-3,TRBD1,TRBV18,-,TGTGCCAGCTCACCTGGACAGGGGCGCACAGATACGCAGTATTTT,CASSPGQGRTDTQYF
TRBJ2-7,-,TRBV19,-,TGTGCCAGTAGTATCGCTTCCTCCTACGAGCAGTACTTC,CASSIASSYEQYF
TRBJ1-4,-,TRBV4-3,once,TGCGCCAGCAGCCAAGGTTTGGGACCACCGGGTGAAAAACTGTTTTTT,CASSQGLGPPGEKLFF
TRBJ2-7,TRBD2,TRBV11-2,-,TGTGCCAGCAGCTTAGGAGCGGGGAGCTCCTACGAGCAGTACTTC,CASSLGAGSSYEQYF
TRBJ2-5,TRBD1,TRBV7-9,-,TGTGCCAGCAGCTTAAGGACAGGGGGCCGGGGGGAGACCCAGTACTTC,CASSLRTGGRGETQYF
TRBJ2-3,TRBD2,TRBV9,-,TGTGCCAGCAGCGAGCGGGGAAGCACAGATACGCAGTATTTT,CASSERGSTDTQYF
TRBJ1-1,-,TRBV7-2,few,TGTGCCAGCAGCTTCGACCCAAGCACTGAAGCTTTCTTT,CASSFDPSTEAFF
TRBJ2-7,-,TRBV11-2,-,TGTGCCAGCAGCCCCCGAACTGGGGTTGGGAACGAGCAGTACTTC,CASSPRTGVGNEQYF
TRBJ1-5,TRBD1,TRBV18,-,TGTGCCAGCTCACCACCCGGGACAGGGGGCAATCAGCCCCAGCATTTT,CASSPPGTGGNQPQHF
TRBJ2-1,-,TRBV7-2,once,TGTGCCAGCAGCCTAAATACAGGGTACGAGCAGTTCTTC,CASSLNTGYEQFF
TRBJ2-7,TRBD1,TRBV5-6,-,TGTGCCAGCAGCCCGGGACAGGGGCCTGCCTACGAGCAGTACTTC,CASSPGQGPAYEQYF
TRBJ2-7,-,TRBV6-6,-,TGTGCCAGCAGTTACCAACAGGCCCTCTCCGAGCAGTACTTC,CASSYQQALSEQYF
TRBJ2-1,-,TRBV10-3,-,TGTGCCATCGGACTCCCGGGTAACAATGAGCAGTTCTTC,CAIGLPGNNEQFF
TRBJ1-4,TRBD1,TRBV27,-,TGTGCCAGCAGTTTATCGGTAACAGGGGGGCCTAATGAAAAACTGTTTTTT,CASSLSVTGGPNEKLFF
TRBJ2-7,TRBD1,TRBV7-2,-,TGTGCCAGCAGCCCCGGGACAGTTCCCTACGAGCAGTACTTC,CASSPGTVPYEQYF
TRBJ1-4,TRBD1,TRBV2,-,TGTGCCAGCAGTCTCGGGACAGGGGCAAATGAAAAACTGTTTTTT,CASSLGTGANEKLFF
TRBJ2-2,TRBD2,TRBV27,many,TGTGCCATCGAGGGCACGGGGGGGGACACCGGGGAGCTGTTTTTT,CAIEGTGGDTGELFF
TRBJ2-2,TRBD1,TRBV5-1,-,TGCGCCAGCAGGACGGGACAGGGGGTCACCGGGGAGCTGTTTTTT,CASRTGQGVTGELFF
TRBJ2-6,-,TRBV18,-,TGTGCCAGCTCAGCTCAGGTTGATGTTGGGGCCAACGTCCTGACTTTC,CASSAQVDVGANVLTF
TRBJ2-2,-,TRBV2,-,TGTGCCAGCAGTGAATCCGCCAGGGGGAACACCGGGGAGCTGTTTTTT,CASSESARGNTGELFF
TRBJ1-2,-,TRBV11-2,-,TGTGCCAGCAGCTTAGGGGGGAACTATGGCTACACCTTC,CASSLGGNYGYTF
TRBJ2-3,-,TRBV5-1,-,TGCGCCAGCAGCCCCCAGGAAGCGGCCCTCACAGATACGCAGTATTTT,CASSPQEAALTDTQYF
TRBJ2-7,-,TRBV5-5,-,TGTGCCAGCAGCTTGGCCGCAGGGCAATCCTACGAGCAGTACTTC,CASSLAAGQSYEQYF
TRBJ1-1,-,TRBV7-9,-,TGTGCCAGCAGCGTACAGGGTCTCGCTGAAGCTTTCTTT,CASSVQGLAEAFF
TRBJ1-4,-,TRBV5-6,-,TGTGCCAGCAGCTTGTGGGGAGGATTCGCAACTAATGAAAAACTGTTTTTT,CASSLWGGFATNEKLFF
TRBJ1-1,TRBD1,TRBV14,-,TGTGCCAGCAGCCAATCCGGGACAGGGAACACTGAAGCTTTCTTT,CASSQSGTGNTEAFF
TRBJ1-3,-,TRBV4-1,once,TGCGCCAGCAGCCAAGACATCGGGAGTGGAAACACCATATATTTT,CASSQDIGSGNTIYF
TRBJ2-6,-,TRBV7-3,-,TGTGCCAGCAGCCTGGGGGATAAGGCCAACGTCCTGACTTTC,CASSLGDKANVLTF